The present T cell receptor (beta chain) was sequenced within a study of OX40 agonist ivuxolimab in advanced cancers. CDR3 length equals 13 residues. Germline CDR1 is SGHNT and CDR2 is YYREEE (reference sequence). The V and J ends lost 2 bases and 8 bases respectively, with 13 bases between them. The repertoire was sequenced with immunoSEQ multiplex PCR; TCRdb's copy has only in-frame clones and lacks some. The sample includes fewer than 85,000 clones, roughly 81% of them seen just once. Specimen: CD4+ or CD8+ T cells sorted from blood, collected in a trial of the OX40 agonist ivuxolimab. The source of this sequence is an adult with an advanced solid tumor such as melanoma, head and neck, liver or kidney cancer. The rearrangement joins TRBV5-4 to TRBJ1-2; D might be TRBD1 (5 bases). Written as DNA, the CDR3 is TGTGCCAGCAGCTTCAGGGTGAACTTGGGCTACACCTTC. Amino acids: CASSFRVNLGYTF. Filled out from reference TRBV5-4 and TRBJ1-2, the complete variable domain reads ETGVTQSPTHLIKTRGQQVTLRCSSQSGHNTVSWYQQALGQGPQFIFQYYREEENGRGNFPPRFSGLQFPNYSSELNVNALELDDSALYLCASSFRVNLGYTFGSGTRLTVV.